The 2 T cell receptor beta chains below all came from one sample that was sequenced in a study of blood T cell repertoires in COVID-19. Sequencing used immunoSEQ multiplex PCR; TCRdb keeps in-frame clones, though not all of them. In the table there are roughly 260,000 clones, about 88% of which are singletons. Sequences were obtained from peripheral blood. These TCRs come from a woman aged 30 to 39 with COVID-19, enrolled during active disease.

The chain has TRBV27 and TRBJ2-7; 16 nucleotides line up with TRBD2. V dropped 6 bases and J dropped 6; count of bases not matched to a gene: 8. Germline CDR1 reads MNHEY; CDR2 reads SMNVEV (reference sequence). CDR3 length: 16 residues. Here the CDR3 reads CASSDPGLAGGTEQYF. DNA for the CDR3: TGTGCCAGCAGCGATCCGGGACTAGCGGGAGGGACCGAGCAGTACTTC.

A remark on this clone: The sample holds other DNA sequences that translate to the same CDR3. The CDR3 DNA follows: TGTGCCAGCAGCTTATTGGGCGGGAATGAGCAGTTCTTC. It encodes CASSLLGGNEQFF. The chain links TRBV7-3 to TRBJ2-1, with D possibly matching TRBD2 (5 bases). Germline loops: CDR1 SGHTA, CDR2 FQGTGA. V lost 2 bases to trimming and J lost 7 bases, with 9 bases between them. The CDR3 covers 13 residues.